These 30 T cell receptor beta chains originate from one sample sequenced in a study of OX40 agonist ivuxolimab in advanced cancers. Clones were read by immunoSEQ multiplex PCR, and TCRdb kept only the in-frame ones, dropping some. The profile shows around 84,000 clones, around 84% of them singletons. Sequences were derived from CD4+ or CD8+ T cells sorted from blood, sampled in a trial of the OX40 agonist ivuxolimab. The receptors were sampled from an adult with an advanced solid tumor such as melanoma, head and neck, liver or kidney cancer.

The V call is TRBV6-1, the J call TRBJ2-3; a weak D match, TRBD1 (6 bases). The CDR3 runs to 14 residues. V was cut by 0 bases and J by 10 bases, with 14 bases left in between. Germline V lookup: CDR1 MNHNS, CDR2 SASEGT. CDR3 sequence reads: CASSEAQEQGSQYF. For the CDR3, the DNA is TGTGCCAGCAGTGAAGCCCAAGAACAGGGTTCGCAGTATTTT.

The genes are TRBV11-2 and TRBJ1-1, with 8 bases identical to TRBD1. CDR3 size: 16 residues. CDR1 is SGHAT, CDR2 FQNNGV, per germline. V lost 3 bases, J lost 1 base, and 7 bases stayed unmatched. CDR3 protein: CASSFRTGGENTEAFF. The CDR3 nucleotides read TGTGCCAGCAGCTTCCGCACAGGGGGGGAGAACACTGAAGCTTTCTTT.

This clone was picked up one time. The gene calls are TRBV29-1 and TRBJ1-1; D not resolved. V was clipped by 3 bases and J by 12 bases, with 14 bases between them. CDR1 SQVTM and CDR2 ANQGSEA come from the germline V gene. The CDR3 has 11 amino acids. CDR3 region: CSVDPGRGPFF. The CDR3 DNA sequence: TGCAGCGTTGATCCCGGACGGGGTCCTTTCTTT.

This clone occurred once. This sequence joins TRBV12-5 and TRBJ2-3; 12 positions agree with TRBD2. The CDR3 spans 16 residues. Germline V gene data show CDR1 as LGHNT and CDR2 as FRNRAP. V shed 5 bases and J 2 bases; nucleotides not matched to a gene: 5. CDR3 in amino acids: CASGTGLAGLTDTQYF. The CDR3 nucleotides are TGTGCTAGTGGTACAGGACTAGCGGGGCTCACAGATACGCAGTATTTT.

This rearrangement joins TRBV11-3 to TRBJ1-5, with D hard to call. V was pared by 5 bases and J by 5 bases, with 10 bases between. This CDR3 is 13 amino acids long. Germline V lookup: CDR1 SGHNT, CDR2 YENEEA. The CDR3 DNA is TGTGCCAGCAGCCCAGGCAGATATCAGCCCCAGCATTTT. Translated: CASSPGRYQPQHF. Looking up the rest from reference TRBV11-3 and TRBJ1-5 gives the full variable domain: EAGVVQSPRYKIIEKKQPVAFWCNPISGHNTLYWYLQNLGQGPELLIRYENEEAVDDSQLPKDRFSAERLKGVDSTLKIQPAELGDSAVYLCASSPGRYQPQHFGDGTRLSIL.

As DNA, the CDR3 is TGTGCCAGCAGGGGACTAGCGGGGGCTGTCGAGCAGTACTTC. This gives the protein CASRGLAGAVEQYF. The chain is built from TRBV6-5 and TRBJ2-7; TRBD2 matches 14 bases. The CDR3 contains 14 residues. The ends lost 6 bases at V and 6 bases at J; junction bases unmatched: 4. Germline V gene data show CDR1 as MNHEY and CDR2 as SVGAGI.

The CDR3, as DNA: TGTGCCAGCAGTGAAGTTCCGCGGGAGTATGGCTACACCTTC. As protein: CASSEVPREYGYTF. V gene TRBV2 combines with J gene TRBJ1-2; D not certain. CDR3 length equals 14 residues. The V gene's germline CDR1 is SNHLY and CDR2 FYNNEI. V gave up 1 base and J gave up 5 bases, with 11 bases separating them.

The gene calls are TRBV11-3 and TRBJ2-3, with D possibly matching TRBD2 (6 bases). This CDR3 spans 14 amino acids. Germline CDR1 and CDR2: SGHNT and YENEEA. The germline V and J ends were trimmed by 5 bases and 0 bases, with 9 bases remaining between them. The CDR3 region is CASSPAGSTDTQYF. In DNA, the CDR3 is TGTGCCAGCAGCCCGGCGGGGAGCACAGATACGCAGTATTTT.

The chain links TRBV9 to TRBJ2-1; TRBD1 matches 10 bases. The CDR3 loop spans 16 amino acids. Germline values: CDR1 SGDLS, CDR2 YYNGEE. The ends lost 2 bases at V and 5 bases at J; junction bases unmatched: 7. CDR3 DNA: TGTGCCAGCAGCGTCACACCGGGACAGGGGCACAATGAGCAGTTCTTC. Translated: CASSVTPGQGHNEQFF.

V usage is TRBV6-4 and J usage is TRBJ1-2, with TRBD1 as a possible D gene (6 bases). Trimming stripped 5 bases from V and 8 bases from J, with 12 bases between. CDR1 MRHNA and CDR2 SNTAGT come from the germline V gene. The CDR3 extends over 12 amino acids. In DNA form, the CDR3 reads TGTGCCAGCAGTTCGACAGGTCCAGGCTACACCTTC. Translation gives CASSSTGPGYTF.

The V and J genes are TRBV7-8 and TRBJ1-1; 8 bases fit TRBD1. The CDR3 spans 21 residues. CDR1 and CDR2 (germline): SGHVS, FQNEAQ. Trimming cost V 1 base and J 1 base; bases outside gene matches: 20. In DNA, the CDR3 is TGTGCCAGCAGCTTAGGGACTGGACAGGGCCGCTCACCAACCCAGAACACTGAAGCTTTCTTT. This translates into CASSLGTGQGRSPTQNTEAFF.

This rearrangement joins TRBV9 to TRBJ2-5, with TRBD2 matching 8 bases. This CDR3 comprises 15 residues. The trim removed 3 bases at V and 5 bases at J, leaving 9 bases unmatched. The germline gives CDR1 SGDLS, CDR2 YYNGEE. The CDR3 DNA sequence: TGTGCCAGCAGCGCACCCTTAGCGGGGAGGGAGACCCAGTACTTC. This encodes CASSAPLAGRETQYF.

The rearrangement links TRBV5-1 to TRBJ1-3; maybe TRBD1 (6 bases). The CDR3 spans 18 residues. The V and J ends lost 0 bases and 0 bases respectively, with 16 bases between them. CDR1 SGHRS and CDR2 YFSETQ come from the germline V gene. The CDR3 loop is CASSLVGGLPSSGNTIYF. DNA of the CDR3: TGCGCCAGCAGCTTGGTCGGGGGGCTACCCAGCTCTGGAAACACCATATATTTT.

V and J are TRBV19 and TRBJ2-1, with no clear D. The CDR3 extends over 15 amino acids. V dropped 4 bases and J dropped 0 bases, with 10 bases sitting between them. Germline values: CDR1 LNHDA, CDR2 SQIVND (reference sequence). CDR3 in DNA: TGTGCCAGTAGTAATGGTCAGTCCTCCTACAATGAGCAGTTCTTC. Translated, it gives CASSNGQSSYNEQFF.

This chain joins TRBV6-5 and TRBJ1-2; D uncertain. Germline V gene sequence: CDR1 MNHEY, CDR2 SVGAGI. This CDR3 comprises 13 residues. V dropped 2 bases and J dropped 5 bases, with 9 bases sitting between them. CDR3 DNA sequence: TGTGCCAGCAGTTACGGTCCCAGGTATGGCTACACCTTC. It yields the protein CASSYGPRYGYTF.

This chain connects TRBV7-3 to TRBJ2-5; D possibly corresponds to TRBD2 (7 bases). The CDR3 runs 14 residues. V lost 5 bases and J 7 bases, leaving 17 bases between the germline ends. Germline CDR1 is SGHTA and CDR2 is FQGTGA. CDR3 loop: CASSLNGGRGTQYF. The CDR3 DNA reads as TGTGCCAGCAGCCTAAACGGGGGGCGAGGGACCCAGTACTTC.

The V gene is TRBV10-3, the J gene TRBJ1-5, with a tentative D call TRBD1 (6 bases). Trimming removed 3 bases from V and 6 bases from J, with 12 bases in between. Germline V lookup: CDR1 ENHRY, CDR2 SYGVKD. CDR3 length: 14 amino acids. CDR3 in amino acids: CAISDRGAGQPQHF. The DNA of the CDR3 is TGTGCCATCAGTGATAGGGGGGCGGGTCAGCCCCAGCATTTT.

In this sample, this clone turned up a few times. V usage is TRBV19 and J usage is TRBJ2-1; tentative D call: TRBD1 (6 bases). Germline values: CDR1 LNHDA, CDR2 SQIVND (reference sequence). V was pared by 3 bases and J by 13 bases, with 16 bases between. This CDR3 has 13 residues. CDR3: CASSIPTGPVQFF. As DNA, the CDR3 is TGTGCCAGTAGTATCCCCACAGGGCCCGTTCAGTTCTTC.

This clone occurred once. V usage is TRBV7-2 and J usage is TRBJ2-7, with 13 nucleotides matching TRBD2. This CDR3 is built from 14 residues. Germline CDR1 and CDR2: SGHTA and FQGNSA. After removal of 5 bases from V and 2 bases from J, the junction contained 0 bases not matched to a gene. The DNA for the CDR3 is TGTGCCAGCAGCACTAGCGGGAGGGCCTACGAGCAGTACTTC. Translation gives CASSTSGRAYEQYF.

This clone was counted a few times. This chain uses TRBV7-9 with TRBJ2-7; 9 positions agree with TRBD2. V was pared by 5 bases and J by 4 bases, with 9 bases of the junction left unmatched. This CDR3 contains 15 residues. The germline V gene has CDR1 SEHNR and CDR2 FQNEAQ (reference sequence). CDR3 in amino acids: CASSPFSGSRYEQYF. DNA for the CDR3: TGTGCCAGCAGCCCGTTTAGCGGGAGTAGGTACGAGCAGTACTTC.

This clone came up once. V usage is TRBV30 and J usage is TRBJ2-7, with D tentatively TRBD2 (6 bases). The CDR3 runs 12 residues. Trimming shortened V by 2 bases and J by 4 bases, and 9 bases separated the two germline ends. Germline V gene sequence: CDR1 GTSNPN, CDR2 SVGIG (reference sequence). CDR3 sequence: CAWSRSGYEQYF. The CDR3 DNA is TGTGCCTGGAGTAGGAGCGGGTACGAGCAGTACTTC.

The CDR3 DNA follows: TGTGCCAGTAGTATAGGCCCTTTAAACACTGAAGCTTTCTTT. Translating gives CASSIGPLNTEAFF. The gene calls are TRBV19 and TRBJ1-1; D call uncertain. Germline CDR1 reads LNHDA; CDR2 reads SQIVND (reference sequence). The CDR3 is 14 residues long. V lost 1 base and J lost 2, with 8 bases in between.

The chain couples TRBV7-9 to TRBJ1-4; 9 nucleotides line up with TRBD1. J was trimmed by 2 bases and V by 7 bases; bases with no gene match: 8. The CDR3 is 16 amino acids. Germline-derived CDR1 and CDR2 are SEHNR and FQNEAQ (reference sequence). CDR3: CASIETGGNTNEKLFF. In DNA, the CDR3 is TGTGCCAGCATAGAGACAGGGGGAAACACTAATGAAAAACTGTTTTTT.

The gene calls are TRBV7-8 and TRBJ2-7, with 9 bases lining up with TRBD1. Per germline, CDR1 SGHVS and CDR2 FQNEAQ. CDR3 length equals 14 residues. With 5 bases clipped from V and 6 bases from J, the junction kept 8 bases outside the gene matches. The CDR3 loop is CASSQGQGIAEQYF. The CDR3 DNA sequence: TGTGCCAGCAGCCAGGGACAGGGAATCGCCGAGCAGTACTTC.

A few counts support this clone. The gene calls are TRBV5-1 and TRBJ2-7, with TRBD2 matching over 7 bases. Germline CDR1 and CDR2: SGHRS and YFSETQ. The CDR3 consists of 13 residues. Losses at the gene ends were 6 bases for V and 2 bases for J; bases not matched to a gene: 5. CDR3 in DNA: TGCGCCAGCAAGTCTAGCGGTGCCTACGAGCAGTACTTC. It yields the protein CASKSSGAYEQYF.

V is TRBV6-1 and J is TRBJ1-1; D not resolved. Germline CDR1 is MNHNS and CDR2 is SASEGT. The germline V and J ends were trimmed by 6 bases and 5 bases, with 19 bases remaining between them. The CDR3 runs 15 residues. The CDR3 DNA reads as TGTGCCAGCAGCCCTGAGGTGATCGCGTCGACTGAAGCTTTCTTT. Translation gives CASSPEVIASTEAFF.

The chain carries TRBV9 and TRBJ2-2; 12 nucleotides align to TRBD2. The CDR3 is 15 amino acids. V lost 4 bases to trimming and J lost 5 bases; unmatched junction nucleotides: 3. CDR1 and CDR2 (germline): SGDLS, YYNGEE. This CDR3 is CASSLGTSGTGELFF. The CDR3 DNA reads TGTGCCAGCAGCCTTGGGACTAGCGGGACCGGGGAGCTGTTTTTT.

The chain is built from TRBV7-2 and TRBJ2-5; D not certain. The V and J ends lost 7 bases and 2 bases respectively, with 11 bases between them. This CDR3 has 13 amino acids. Per germline, CDR1 SGHTA and CDR2 FQGNSA. CDR3 loop: CASTRGAQETQYF. Here the CDR3 DNA reads TGTGCCAGCACTCGCGGTGCGCAAGAGACCCAGTACTTC.

The chain has TRBV19 and TRBJ2-3, with 9 bases matching TRBD2. Germline V gene lookup returns CDR1 LNHDA and CDR2 SQIVND (reference sequence). The CDR3 totals 16 residues. The V segment lost 6 bases and the J segment 4 bases; nucleotides outside the gene matches: 11. DNA of the CDR3: TGTGCCAGTAGCTGGGGGGCTAGCGGGGTGTCAGATACGCAGTATTTT. Its protein is CASSWGASGVSDTQYF.

This clone has more than one count but fewer than ten. This sequence joins TRBV9 and TRBJ1-1, with D possibly TRBD1 on 6 matching bases. Per the germline V gene, CDR1 is SGDLS and CDR2 is YYNGEE. The CDR3 runs to 13 residues. V lost 3 bases, J lost 1 base, and 7 bases lay in between. The chain's CDR3 is CASSAQGNTEAFF. In DNA form, the CDR3 reads TGTGCCAGCAGCGCACAGGGGAACACTGAAGCTTTCTTT.